Listed here are 20 T cell receptor beta chains from one sample, sequenced in a study of blood T cell repertoires in COVID-19. The table came from immunoSEQ multiplex PCR; TCRdb's copy has only in-frame clones and leaves some out. The table lists 80,000 or so clones, more than 80% of them singletons. The sequenced sample was peripheral blood. These receptors all stem from a woman of 80 years or more with acute or convalescent COVID-19.

This rearrangement joins TRBV19 to TRBJ2-7, with TRBD2 identical over 14 bases. The CDR3 is 18 amino acids. The germline CDR1 and CDR2 sequences are LNHDA and SQIVND (reference sequence). Trimming removed 6 bases from V and 0 bases from J; junction bases left unmatched: 10. The CDR3 nucleotides read TGTGCCAGTAGGGGCGGACTAGCGGGGGGCTCGAGCTCCTACGAGCAGTACTTC. It translates to CASRGGLAGGSSSYEQYF.

The chain joins TRBV6-6 to TRBJ1-5; D gene uncertain. Trimming removed 0 bases from V and 0 bases from J, with 6 bases in between. CDR1 and CDR2 (germline): MNHNY, SVGAGI (reference sequence). The CDR3 extends over 15 amino acids. CDR3 sequence (DNA): TGTGCCAGCAGTTACTCGAAACTTAGCAATCAGCCCCAGCATTTT. It specifies CASSYSKLSNQPQHF.

This chain uses TRBV24-1 with TRBJ2-1; 7 positions match TRBD2. The V gene's germline CDR1 is KGHDR and CDR2 SFDVKD. Germline trimming cut 4 bases from V and 5 bases from J; bases unmatched to any gene: 7. The CDR3 has 15 residues. The CDR3 region has the DNA TGTGCCACCAGTGAGGGGAGCGGGGAGCACAATGAGCAGTTCTTC. Translating gives CATSEGSGEHNEQFF.

The chain uses TRBV9 and TRBJ1-1; D might be TRBD1 (6 bases). Trimming removed 3 bases from V and 5 bases from J, with 11 bases in between. The CDR3 runs 13 residues. Germline lookup yields CDR1 SGDLS and CDR2 YYNGEE. DNA of the CDR3: TGTGCCAGCAGCGGACAGGTTATAACTGAAGCTTTCTTT. Amino acids: CASSGQVITEAFF.

This chain links TRBV9 with TRBJ1-1; D is possibly TRBD1 (5 bases). Germline loops: CDR1 SGDLS, CDR2 YYNGEE. The CDR3 is 14 residues long. V was cut by 1 base and J by 7 bases, with 14 bases left in between. The CDR3 DNA is TGTGCCAGCAGCGTATCCCCCTCCGGGGGTGAAGCTTTCTTT. As protein: CASSVSPSGGEAFF.

This rearrangement joins TRBV18 to TRBJ2-2; 7 bases fit TRBD1. The V segment lost 2 bases and the J segment 2 bases; nucleotides outside the gene matches: 5. The CDR3 covers 16 residues. CDR1 is KGHSH, CDR2 LQKENI, per germline. This chain's CDR3 is CASSPWTGANTGELFF. Here the CDR3 DNA reads TGTGCCAGCTCACCATGGACAGGTGCAAACACCGGGGAGCTGTTTTTT.

This rearrangement joins TRBV6-6 to TRBJ1-1, with no clear D. V gave up 6 bases and J gave up 7 bases, with 18 bases separating them. The CDR3 runs 14 residues. Per the germline V gene, CDR1 is MNHNY and CDR2 is SVGAGI (reference sequence). The CDR3 sequence is CASSPGSLILEAFF. CDR3 DNA sequence: TGTGCCAGCAGCCCCGGTAGTCTGATACTTGAAGCTTTCTTT.

The J gene is TRBJ2-7, the V gene TRBV6-5; 7 bases agree with TRBD1. This CDR3 has 16 residues. The V gene's germline CDR1 is MNHEY and CDR2 SVGAGI. Trimming removed 4 bases from V and 0 bases from J; junction bases left unmatched: 9. In DNA, the CDR3 is TGTGCCAGCAGTTTCTACGAGGGACAGATCTCCTACGAGCAGTACTTC. Encoded protein: CASSFYEGQISYEQYF.

V gene TRBV27 combines with J gene TRBJ2-5; D call uncertain. Germline CDR1 and CDR2: MNHEY and SMNVEV (reference sequence). The germline V and J ends were trimmed by 9 bases and 4 bases, with 9 bases remaining between them. CDR3 length equals 11 residues. The CDR3 region is CASQVAETQYF. CDR3 sequence (DNA): TGTGCCAGTCAAGTAGCAGAGACCCAGTACTTC.

This clone showed up just once. The chain employs TRBV6-1 and TRBJ1-6; TRBD1 might be the D (5 bases). From germline, CDR1 is MNHNS and CDR2 SASEGT. The CDR3 has 16 amino acids. V lost 4 bases, J lost 5 bases, and 15 bases lay in between. The CDR3 DNA is TGTGCCAGCAGTGTTGTTTGGGGCTTCGATAATTCACCCCTCCACTTT. Amino acid sequence: CASSVVWGFDNSPLHF.

The CDR3 DNA follows: TGTGCCACCAGTGGACAGGGGGACTATGGCTACACCTTC. Translated, it gives CATSGQGDYGYTF. The chain recombines TRBV24-1 with TRBJ1-2; 9 nucleotides align to TRBD1. The CDR3 runs 13 residues. V lost 5 bases to trimming and J lost 3 bases; unmatched junction nucleotides: 0. The germline V gene encodes CDR1 KGHDR and CDR2 SFDVKD.

This chain uses TRBV28 with TRBJ2-7; D perhaps matches TRBD2 (7 bases). This CDR3 is built from 15 residues. The V gene's germline CDR1 is MDHEN and CDR2 SYDVKM. The germline V and J ends were trimmed by 7 bases and 1 base, with 17 bases remaining between them. CDR3 nucleotide sequence: TGTGCCAGCAATCCTAGGGGGGGGGATTCCTACGAGCAGTACTTC. The encoded protein is CASNPRGGDSYEQYF. Filled out from reference TRBV28 and TRBJ2-7, the complete variable domain reads DVKVTQSSRYLVKRTGEKVFLECVQDMDHENMFWYRQDPGLGLRLIYFSYDVKMKEKGDIPEGYSVSREKKERFSLILESASTNQTSMYLCASNPRGGDSYEQYFGPGTRLTVT.

A word on this clone: The junction departs from germline at one end; a sequencing error may be responsible. In DNA, the CDR3 is TGCGCCGCCGTAGGGCAGGGTAACACTGAAGCTTTCTTT. Translation: CAAVGQGNTEAFF. The V and J genes are TRBV10-3 and TRBJ1-1, with D possibly TRBD1 on 5 matching bases. Germline-derived CDR1 and CDR2 are ENHRY and SYGVKD. The CDR3 consists of 13 residues.

CDR3 sequence reads: CASRTGLDFEQYF. CDR3 nucleotides: TGTGCCAGCAGGACGGGACTAGATTTCGAGCAGTACTTC. The chain couples TRBV2 to TRBJ2-7; 8 positions agree with TRBD2. The CDR3 is 13 residues long. Unmatched junction bases numbered 7, after V lost 6 bases and J lost 6 bases. Looked up from germline, CDR1 is SNHLY and CDR2 is FYNNEI.

J is TRBJ1-4 and V is TRBV2; 10 bases line up with TRBD1. In germline, CDR1 is SNHLY, CDR2 FYNNEI. V shed 6 bases, J shed 4 bases, and the junction held 8 bases outside the gene matches. The CDR3 loop spans 16 amino acids. CDR3: CASRTGTGDFNEKLFF. CDR3 coding DNA: TGTGCCAGCAGGACCGGGACAGGGGATTTTAATGAAAAACTGTTTTTT.

The rearrangement uses TRBV7-2 and TRBJ1-4, with D possibly being TRBD1 (5 bases). In germline, CDR1 is SGHTA, CDR2 FQGNSA. V lost 2 bases to trimming and J lost 5 bases, with 9 bases between them. The CDR3 runs to 14 residues. In DNA form, the CDR3 reads TGTGCCAGCAGCTTATCCCAGGGCAATGAAAAACTGTTTTTT. Translated, it gives CASSLSQGNEKLFF.

The V gene is TRBV7-2, the J gene TRBJ1-2; 9 nucleotides agree with TRBD1. The germline V gene has CDR1 SGHTA and CDR2 FQGNSA. The CDR3 spans 15 residues. V lost 1 base, J lost 5 bases, and 5 bases stayed unmatched. The CDR3 DNA sequence: TGTGCCAGCAGCTTAGTTATGGGGACAGGGTATGGCTACACCTTC. Translating gives CASSLVMGTGYGYTF. The complete variable domain, with remaining parts taken from reference TRBV7-2 and TRBJ1-2, reads GAGVSQSPSNKVTEKGKDVELRCDPISGHTALYWYRQSLGQGLEFLIYFQGNSAPDKSGLPSDRFSAERTGGSVSTLTIQRTQQEDSAVYLCASSLVMGTGYGYTFGSGTRLTVV.

CDR3: CASSLGHVDTEAFF. The CDR3, as DNA: TGTGCCAGCAGCTTAGGACACGTTGACACTGAAGCTTTCTTT. This chain links TRBV11-2 with TRBJ1-1; D is unclear. V was shortened by 1 base and J by 3 bases, with 9 bases between the two germline ends. Germline V gene sequence: CDR1 SGHAT, CDR2 FQNNGV. CDR3 length: 14 residues.

This clone was seen a handful of times. The V gene is TRBV6-8, the J gene TRBJ1-3; perhaps TRBD1 as D (5 bases). This CDR3 contains 16 residues. Germline assignment: CDR1 MNHGY and CDR2 SAAAGT. The germline V and J ends were trimmed by 1 base and 0 bases, with 10 bases remaining between them. CDR3 bases: TGTGCCAGCAGTTACTACTCAGGGTCCTCTGGAAACACCATATATTTT. This encodes CASSYYSGSSGNTIYF.

The chain is built from TRBV5-1 and TRBJ1-6; 7 positions agree with TRBD1. The V and J ends lost 4 bases and 7 bases, in that order; junction bases with no gene match: 8. CDR3 length: 15 residues. Per germline, CDR1 SGHRS and CDR2 YFSETQ. CDR3 protein: CASSPSGQLNSPLHF. Written as DNA, the CDR3 is TGCGCCAGCAGCCCGTCGGGACAGCTAAATTCACCCCTCCACTTT.